This TCR beta chain derives from a study of cytomegalovirus exposure and HLA in healthy donors. Looking at the study overall: In an early release, HLA-typed donors contributed 77 million or so unique TCR sequences.

Points on this clone: Its specificity is not known.

Healthy bone marrow donors formed the donor group. Study results and caveats: TCR association rates varied by HLA locus in a later analysis, with DRB1 highest and HLA-C lowest.

PCR amplification relied on 60 Vbeta primers (plus 13 Jbeta primers). Original handling: Among the unique TCR beta chains that a later analysis counted, about 86 million in all, about 11 million were shared. Profiled with immunoSEQ multiplex PCR; TCRdb holds only in-frame clones, not every one. That table is the source of V, J and clone size, and D and trimming were worked out from the DNA. This sample has 120,000 or so clones, with about 80% found just once. Germline lookup yields CDR1 MNHNY and CDR2 SVGAGI (reference sequence). The CDR3 length is 13 residues. V was trimmed by 2 bases and J by 6 bases, leaving 9 bases between them.

This receptor was obtained from a man aged 30-40 years in good health and CMV-seropositive. The sequenced sample was PBMCs. The rearrangement uses TRBV6-6 and TRBJ2-3; D is unresolved. The CDR3 sequence is CASSYELLDTQYF. The CDR3, as DNA: TGTGCCAGCAGTTACGAGCTTCTGGATACGCAGTATTTT.